These 29 T cell receptor beta chains originate from one sample sequenced in a study of Graves' ophthalmopathy and Graves' hyperthyroidism (dated by TCRdb to 2016 to 2019). Sequencing took place on an Illumina HiSeq 2000. For repertoire sequencing, TCR beta CDR3 regions were amplified from RNA transcripts. HTBI primers and the Qiagen OneStep RT-PCR kit were used in a first-round RT-PCR, which was followed by a second-round multiplex PCR, size selection and purification. TCRdb reran the public reads through fastp at Q25 and MiXCR, keeping productive beta chains. One record per CDR3 amino acid sequence lists the most common genes and DNA. The sample profile shows hundreds of thousands of distinct CDR3 sequences; approximately 39% of them were found once. More than 2.5% of the sample is held by the ten biggest clonotypes. The sample comprised peripheral blood. The receptor source for this set is an adult man with Graves' ophthalmopathy.

The genes are TRBV9 and TRBJ2-5; TRBD2 might be the D (6 bases). Germline assignment: CDR1 SGDLS and CDR2 YYNGEE. V was pared by 0 bases and J by 8 bases, with 11 bases between. The CDR3 sequence is 13 residues long. CDR3 DNA: TGTGCCAGCAGCGTAGGTCAGGGAGGAACCCAGTACTTC. Its translation is CASSVGQGGTQYF.

On this clonotype: A much larger clonotype is one base distant, so this may be a read error. V and J are TRBV7-9 and TRBJ2-5; 7 nucleotides agree with TRBD2. Germline CDR1 SEHNR, CDR2 FQNEAQ (reference sequence). CDR3 length equals 15 residues. In DNA form, the CDR3 reads TGTGCCAGCAGCGCCGGGGGGTTTGGCGGGGAGACCCGGTACTTC. This codes for CASSAGGFGGETRYF.

The sample holds many counts of this clonotype. The genes are TRBV19 and TRBJ1-5, with D uncertain. The CDR3 extends over 13 amino acids. Germline V lookup: CDR1 LNHDA, CDR2 SQIVND (reference sequence). V gave up 5 bases and J gave up 0 bases, with 5 bases separating them. For the CDR3, the DNA is TGTGCCAGTAGTCGCACTAGCAATCAGCCCCAGCATTTT. Protein product: CASSRTSNQPQHF. Drawing the rest from reference TRBV19 and TRBJ1-5, the complete variable domain is DGGITQSPKYLFRKEGQNVTLSCEQNLNHDAMYWYRQDPGQGLRLIYYSQIVNDFQKGDIAEGYSVSREKKESFPLTVTSAQKNPTAFYLCASSRTSNQPQHFGDGTRLSIL.

The sample holds many counts of this clonotype. This chain links TRBV13 with TRBJ1-1; D not resolved. With 8 bases removed from V and 1 base from J, the gap between germline ends came to 14 bases. Per the germline V gene, CDR1 is PRHDT and CDR2 is FYEKMQ (reference sequence). The CDR3 consists of 14 residues. CDR3 sequence: CASGKGFRNTEAFF. DNA for the CDR3: TGTGCCAGCGGCAAGGGATTCAGGAACACTGAAGCTTTCTTT.

This clonotype came up many times. The V and J genes are TRBV7-9 and TRBJ2-7, with 8 bases that match TRBD1. CDR3 size: 16 residues. Looked up from germline, CDR1 is SEHNR and CDR2 is FQNEAQ (reference sequence). V trimming: 5 bases; J trimming: 5 bases; junction bases outside the gene matches: 14. This CDR3 is CASSTDREGFIDEQYF. CDR3 nucleotides: TGTGCCAGCAGCACGGACAGGGAAGGGTTTATCGACGAGCAGTACTTC.

V and J are TRBV7-2 and TRBJ2-7, with 11 nucleotides matching TRBD2. Germline V lookup: CDR1 SGHTA, CDR2 FQGNSA. This CDR3 has 15 amino acids. The ends lost 5 bases at V and 7 bases at J; junction bases unmatched: 10. CDR3 protein: CASSPTLAGDNEQYF. As DNA, the CDR3 is TGTGCCAGCAGCCCCACACTAGCGGGGGACAATGAGCAGTACTTC.

On this clonotype itself: This clone may be a read error of a much larger clone one base away. The chain couples TRBV10-2 to TRBJ1-1, with 9 nucleotides matching TRBD1. CDR1 is WSHSY and CDR2 is SAAADI in the germline V gene. The CDR3 has 15 residues. J was trimmed by 11 bases and V by 6 bases; bases with no gene match: 16. CDR3 in amino acids: CASRASGTGRGRAFF. The CDR3 coding sequence is TGCGCCAGCAGGGCCTCCGGGACAGGGAGGGGAAGGGCTTTCTTT.

In this sample, this clonotype turned up many times. This CDR3 is CASSVGTGVETQYF. CDR3 nucleotide sequence: TGTGCCAGCAGCGTAGGAACAGGGGTAGAGACCCAGTACTTC. V usage is TRBV9 and J usage is TRBJ2-5; TRBD1 agrees at 7 bases. The length of the CDR3 is 14 residues. V lost 0 bases to trimming and J lost 4 bases; unmatched junction nucleotides: 3. Germline CDR1 is SGDLS and CDR2 is YYNGEE.

About this clonotype: A much larger clonotype is one base distant, so this may be a read error. This chain connects TRBV7-2 to TRBJ1-1; 8 bases fit TRBD1. This CDR3 has 14 residues. From germline, CDR1 is SGHTA and CDR2 FQGNSA. The CDR3 DNA is TGTGCCAGCAGCCCACGGACAGGGTATCCCGAAGCTTCCTTT. Its protein is CASSPRTGYPEASF.

The chain joins TRBV25-1 to TRBJ1-6, with D tentatively TRBD1 (6 bases). V was shortened by 3 bases and J by 9 bases, with 12 bases between the two germline ends. The germline V gene has CDR1 MGHDK and CDR2 SYGVNS. This CDR3 is built from 14 residues. Written as DNA, the CDR3 is TGTGCCAGCAGTGACCCGGGGGCTGCTTCACCCCTCCACTTT. Its translation: CASSDPGAASPLHF. The full variable domain, rest sourced from reference TRBV25-1 and TRBJ1-6, is EADIYQTPRYLVIGTGKKITLECSQTMGHDKMYWYQQDPGMELHLIHYSYGVNSTEKGDLSSESTVSRIRTEHFPLTLESARPSHTSQYLCASSDPGAASPLHFGNGTRLTVT.

The rearrangement uses TRBV24-1 and TRBJ2-5, with no clear D. Trimming pared 1 base from V and 7 bases from J, leaving 3 bases between. CDR1 and CDR2 (germline): KGHDR, SFDVKD. The CDR3 sequence is 11 residues long. The CDR3 loop reads CATSDFGTQYF. CDR3 nucleotide sequence: TGTGCCACCAGTGATTTTGGGACCCAGTACTTC.

The table lists this clonotype with many counts. The chain combines TRBV20-1 with TRBJ2-5; D ambiguous. Germline V gene data show CDR1 as DFQATT and CDR2 as SNEGSKA (reference sequence). This CDR3 is 14 amino acids long. V was trimmed by 7 bases and J by 0 bases, leaving 15 bases between them. The chain's CDR3 is CSGWAADYQETQYF. CDR3 nucleotide sequence: TGCAGTGGATGGGCAGCCGATTACCAAGAGACCCAGTACTTC.

This clonotype was picked up many times. This sequence joins TRBV29-1 and TRBJ2-7; the match to TRBD2 covers 9 bases. The CDR3 is 15 amino acids. The ends lost 5 bases at V and 5 bases at J; junction bases unmatched: 13. Germline V gives CDR1 SQVTM, CDR2 ANQGSEA. This CDR3 is CSVLAGTSLRHEQYF. Here the CDR3 DNA reads TGCAGCGTTCTGGCCGGGACTAGCCTCCGACACGAGCAGTACTTC.

This clonotype has a count of ten or more. The rearrangement links TRBV7-9 to TRBJ1-1; D is undetermined. The germline V gene has CDR1 SEHNR and CDR2 FQNEAQ (reference sequence). This CDR3 contains 11 residues. Trimming pared 6 bases from V and 5 bases from J, leaving 7 bases between. Here the CDR3 DNA reads TGTGCCAGCAGTCGAGGGACTGAAGCTTTCTTT. It specifies CASSRGTEAFF.

This clonotype has just a few counts. The V call is TRBV19, the J call TRBJ1-3; tentatively, D is TRBD1 (5 bases). The CDR3 extends over 16 amino acids. Germline V gives CDR1 LNHDA, CDR2 SQIVND (reference sequence). Trimming took off 4 bases at V and 1 base at J, with 14 bases between the two ends. The chain's CDR3 is CASSTPQVYSGNTIYF. The DNA of the CDR3 is TGTGCCAGTAGTACCCCACAGGTCTATTCTGGAAACACCATATATTTT.

This clonotype was recorded many times. The CDR3, as DNA: TGCAGTGCTAGTGAGGGGAACCATCAGCCCCAGCATTTT. Encoded protein: CSASEGNHQPQHF. The chain employs TRBV20-1 and TRBJ1-5; possible D gene TRBD1, 5 bases. CDR1 and CDR2 from the germline V gene are DFQATT and SNEGSKA (reference sequence). Trimming left V 3 bases short and J 5 bases short, with 11 bases between. This CDR3 is built from 13 residues.

This clonotype has a single count. It is likely a read error, because the conserved phenylalanine at the end of the CDR3 is missing. J is TRBJ1-2 and V is TRBV7-9; D gene unclear. CDR1 SEHNR and CDR2 FQNEAQ come from the germline V gene (reference sequence). The CDR3 is 13 amino acids. DNA for the CDR3: TGCGCCAGCAGCTTGGCCGAACGCTATGGCTACACCCTC. Translation gives CASSLAERYGYTL.

This clonotype came up many times. This chain links TRBV7-9 with TRBJ1-1; no firm D call. V lost 2 bases and J 6 bases, leaving 13 bases between the germline ends. Germline CDR1 and CDR2: SEHNR and FQNEAQ (reference sequence). The CDR3 contains 14 residues. CDR3 bases: TGTGCCAGCAGCTTACGATTTTGGGAGGCTGAAGCTTTCTTT. It encodes CASSLRFWEAEAFF.

Notes on this clonotype: This may arise from a read error, as a much more abundant clone is one base away. This chain joins TRBV10-3 and TRBJ1-1; no clear D. Germline CDR1 ENHRY, CDR2 SYGVKD. Trimming cost V 6 bases and J 4 bases, with 9 bases left between them. The CDR3 length is 12 residues. The chain's CDR3 is CAISEHFTEAFF. The CDR3 nucleotides are TGTGCCATCAGCGAACACTTCACTGAAGCTTTCTTT.

This clonotype has just a few counts. This chain links TRBV6-9 with TRBJ2-5, with a weak D call TRBD1 (5 bases). Germline V lookup: CDR1 MNHGY, CDR2 SVAAGI. V was clipped by 5 bases and J by 5 bases, with 18 bases between them. There are 15 residues in the CDR3. The CDR3 nucleotides read TGTGCCAGCAGTGACAGTTTCAAACACGGGGAGACCCAGTACTTC. This gives the protein CASSDSFKHGETQYF.

This clonotype was detected ten times or more. The J gene is TRBJ2-7, the V gene TRBV5-5; possibly TRBD1 or TRBD2 for D (5 bases each). V was pared by 5 bases and J by 3 bases, with 9 bases between. This CDR3 spans 12 amino acids. Germline lookup yields CDR1 SGHKS and CDR2 YYEKEE (reference sequence). This CDR3 is CASRLGDYEQYF. CDR3 in DNA: TGTGCCAGCAGACTGGGGGACTACGAGCAGTACTTC.

This clonotype was detected many times. The chain has TRBV7-9 and TRBJ1-1; D not certain. CDR1 and CDR2 (germline): SEHNR, FQNEAQ (reference sequence). Trimming stripped 0 bases from V and 3 bases from J, with 17 bases between. The CDR3 extends over 17 amino acids. The CDR3 sequence is CASSLALTSSRYTEAFF. The CDR3 DNA follows: TGTGCCAGCAGCTTAGCCCTGACCTCTTCCCGGTACACTGAAGCTTTCTTT.

J is TRBJ2-7 and V is TRBV12-3 or TRBV12-4; tentatively, D is TRBD1 (5 bases). V dropped 8 bases and J dropped 0 bases, with 14 bases sitting between them. The length of the CDR3 is 14 residues. The CDR3 loop is CASGPRTSSYEQYF. CDR3 coding DNA: TGTGCCAGCGGACCCCGGACAAGCTCCTACGAGCAGTACTTC.

The chain employs TRBV11-1 and TRBJ1-1, with D perhaps matching TRBD1 (6 bases). This CDR3 is 14 amino acids long. Trimming took 8 bases from V and 0 from J, leaving 13 bases between them. Germline V gene sequence: CDR1 SGHAT, CDR2 FQDESV (reference sequence). CDR3 residues: CASGPGQLNTEAFF. CDR3 nucleotides: TGTGCCAGCGGCCCCGGACAGTTGAACACTGAAGCTTTCTTT.

J is TRBJ2-5 and V is TRBV2, with 13 positions matching TRBD2. V shed 6 bases and J 5 bases; nucleotides not matched to a gene: 12. The germline CDR1 and CDR2 sequences are SNHLY and FYNNEI. The CDR3 has 17 residues. The CDR3 coding sequence is TGTGCCAGCAGGGTACCCGGGACTAGCGGGGTTTGGGAGACCCAGTACTTC. This gives the protein CASRVPGTSGVWETQYF.

V is TRBV6-6 and J is TRBJ1-1; the D gene is possibly TRBD1 (5 bases). The V gene's germline CDR1 is MNHNY and CDR2 SVGAGI (reference sequence). This CDR3 is 15 amino acids long. V was clipped by 5 bases and J by 4 bases, with 17 bases between them. The CDR3 sequence is CASSTREGSTTEAFF. CDR3 nucleotide sequence: TGTGCCAGCAGTACCAGGGAGGGGTCGACCACTGAAGCTTTCTTT.

The chain joins TRBV6-5 to TRBJ1-6; D ambiguous. V was trimmed by 2 bases and J by 0 bases, leaving 14 bases between them. There are 18 residues in the CDR3. Germline V gene data show CDR1 as MNHEY and CDR2 as SVGAGI. The CDR3 is CASSYRVVSSSYNSPLHF. As DNA, the CDR3 is TGTGCCAGCAGTTACAGGGTTGTATCGAGCTCCTATAATTCACCCCTCCACTTT.

The chain combines TRBV11-3 with TRBJ2-2, with TRBD1 matching over 7 bases. V gave up 5 bases and J gave up 2 bases; unmatched junction bases: 5. The CDR3 spans 15 residues. CDR1 and CDR2 (germline): SGHNT, YENEEA. The DNA of the CDR3 is TGTGCCAGCAGCCTACAGGGGAGAAACACCGGGGAGCTGTTTTTT. This encodes CASSLQGRNTGELFF.

The chain links TRBV29-1 to TRBJ2-6; 8 bases match TRBD2. V lost 3 bases to trimming and J lost 4 bases; unmatched junction nucleotides: 5. CDR1 is SQVTM and CDR2 is ANQGSEA in the germline V gene. The CDR3 spans 15 residues. The CDR3 coding sequence is TGCAGCGTTGACCTCTGGACTAGCGGGGCCAACGTCCTGACTTTC. Translation: CSVDLWTSGANVLTF.